The next 31 T cell receptor beta chains were all read from a single sample in a study of T cells in Graves' hyperthyroidism and ophthalmopathy. Amplification of TCR beta CDR3 regions was performed using RNA transcripts as template. When the TCR CDR3 underwent first-round RT-PCR, the HTBI primer set was used. TCRdb ran MiXCR on the multiplex PCR reads and lists one entry per CDR3 protein. This sample carries under 200,000 distinct CDR3 sequences, 9.4% of them seen once, and the ten largest clones take approximately 24%. Sequencing input: blood. The source is a woman aged 18 to 35 with Graves' hyperthyroidism that later progressed to Graves' ophthalmopathy.

At least ten counts were recorded for this clonotype. V gene TRBV20-1 combines with J gene TRBJ2-5; possibly TRBD1 or TRBD2 for D (6 bases each). The V end lost 6 bases, the J end lost 7 bases, and 18 bases lay between the germline ends. The CDR3 runs to 13 residues. Germline loops: CDR1 DFQATT, CDR2 SNEGSKA (reference sequence). CDR3 sequence: CSARYNEGGTQYF. DNA for the CDR3: TGCAGTGCACGCTACAATGAGGGGGGGACCCAGTACTTC.

In this sample, this clonotype turned up many times. The rearrangement uses TRBV7-9 and TRBJ1-5; 8 nucleotides agree with TRBD1. V lost 3 bases, J lost 1 base, and 2 bases stayed unmatched. Germline assignment: CDR1 SEHNR and CDR2 FQNEAQ (reference sequence). This CDR3 spans 15 amino acids. The CDR3 loop reads CASSLDRESNQPQHF. The DNA of the CDR3 is TGTGCCAGCAGCTTGGACAGGGAAAGCAATCAGCCCCAGCATTTT.

This clonotype was detected ten times or more. This chain connects TRBV6-1 to TRBJ2-2; 7 bases align to TRBD1. The length of the CDR3 is 17 residues. Germline lookup yields CDR1 MNHNS and CDR2 SASEGT. J was trimmed by 7 bases and V by 5 bases; bases with no gene match: 16. The CDR3 region has the DNA TGTGCCAGCAGTCAGCGACAGGGAATAGTAACTGGCGGGGAGCTGTTTTTT. This sequence encodes CASSQRQGIVTGGELFF.

The sample holds many counts of this clonotype. V usage is TRBV7-8 and J usage is TRBJ2-1, with a tentative D call TRBD1 (5 bases). The germline V gene has CDR1 SGHVS and CDR2 FQNEAQ. The CDR3 has 17 residues. The ends were cut back, 1 base at V and 2 bases at J, with 15 bases in the middle. The CDR3 sequence is CASSLVIRTRAYNEQFF. In DNA form, the CDR3 reads TGTGCCAGCAGCTTAGTAATCAGGACAAGGGCCTACAATGAGCAGTTCTTC.

This clonotype came up many times. The chain has TRBV7-9 and TRBJ1-5; TRBD1 matches 8 bases. The CDR3 consists of 16 residues. V lost 1 base, J lost 7 bases, and 9 bases stayed unmatched. The germline gives CDR1 SEHNR, CDR2 FQNEAQ (reference sequence). The CDR3 here is CASSLVHRGVRQPQHF. DNA of the CDR3: TGTGCCAGCAGCTTAGTCCACAGGGGGGTGAGGCAGCCCCAGCATTTT.

The chain is built from TRBV19 and TRBJ1-2; 8 nucleotides line up with TRBD1. Trimming removed 5 bases from V and 4 bases from J; junction bases left unmatched: 18. Germline values: CDR1 LNHDA, CDR2 SQIVND (reference sequence). This CDR3 is 18 amino acids long. The CDR3 region is CASSPNLRRTGRPYGYTF. CDR3 coding DNA: TGTGCCAGTAGTCCAAACCTGAGAAGGACAGGGAGGCCCTATGGCTACACCTTC.

This clonotype was recorded many times. Given a much more abundant clone one base away, this may be a read error. J is TRBJ1-2 and V is TRBV28; a weak D match, TRBD1 (5 bases). The CDR3 is 15 amino acids. The germline CDR1 and CDR2 sequences are MDHEN and SYDVKM. The germline V and J ends were trimmed by 6 bases and 2 bases, with 16 bases remaining between them. The CDR3 loop is CASSDIPAGNYGYTF. The CDR3 DNA is TGTGCCAGCAGCGATATACCGGCAGGGAACTATGGCTACACCTTC.

This clonotype was counted at least ten times. The chain has TRBV20-1 and TRBJ2-7; 10 bases match TRBD2. Germline V gene sequence: CDR1 DFQATT, CDR2 SNEGSKA (reference sequence). The length of the CDR3 is 13 residues. For the CDR3, the DNA is TGCAGCCTCGTCCCTAGCGGGAGCAACGAGCAGTACTTC. This codes for CSLVPSGSNEQYF.

This clonotype was recorded at least ten times. The CDR3: CASSLQGLGTEAFF. The CDR3 DNA sequence: TGTGCCAGCAGCTTACAGGGGTTGGGAACTGAAGCTTTCTTT. The chain carries TRBV28 and TRBJ1-1, with TRBD1 matching 7 bases. Trimming removed 6 bases from V and 5 bases from J; junction bases left unmatched: 9. The germline gives CDR1 MDHEN, CDR2 SYDVKM. The CDR3 extends over 14 amino acids.

The chain uses TRBV5-1 and TRBJ2-3, with TRBD2 matching 7 bases. In germline, CDR1 is SGHRS, CDR2 YFSETQ. The J segment lost 4 bases and the V segment lost 0 bases, leaving 5 bases of the junction unmatched. The CDR3 sequence is 15 residues long. CDR3 loop: CASSLGTSESDTQYF. The DNA for the CDR3 is TGCGCCAGCAGCTTGGGAACTAGCGAGTCAGATACGCAGTATTTT.

Comment on this clonotype: Germline is not matched at one junction end, which may reflect a read error. The genes are TRBV18 and TRBJ1-5; 10 bases agree with TRBD1. Germline loops: CDR1 KGHSH, CDR2 LQKENI. The CDR3 length is 17 residues. The DNA for the CDR3 is TGTGCCAGCCCACCACCTGGGACAGGGGAGAATGATCAGCCCCAGCATTTT. Translating it yields CASPPPGTGENDQPQHF.

Many counts were recorded for this clonotype. V gene TRBV20-1 combines with J gene TRBJ1-1; D remains ambiguous. Looked up from germline, CDR1 is DFQATT and CDR2 is SNEGSKA (reference sequence). This CDR3 is built from 13 residues. Trimming left V 4 bases short and J 1 base short, with 10 bases between. The CDR3 loop is CSATNPPNTEAFF. CDR3 in DNA: TGCAGTGCTACCAACCCCCCGAACACTGAAGCTTTCTTT.

In this sample, this clonotype turned up many times. The chain employs TRBV12-3 or TRBV12-4 and TRBJ2-2, with D perhaps matching TRBD1 or TRBD2 (5 bases each). The germline V and J ends were trimmed by 5 bases and 5 bases, with 15 bases remaining between them. The CDR3 loop spans 15 amino acids. The CDR3 here is CASSLGTSQTGELFF. DNA of the CDR3: TGTGCCAGCAGTCTGGGGACCTCCCAGACCGGGGAGCTGTTTTTT.

This clonotype showed up many times. The chain couples TRBV3-1 to TRBJ1-1; no clear D gene. This CDR3 comprises 14 residues. Trimming removed 4 bases from V and 1 base from J, with 10 bases in between. The V gene's germline CDR1 is LGHDT and CDR2 YNNKEL (reference sequence). The CDR3, as DNA: TGTGCCAGCAGCCTCGCGGGCCAGAACACTGAAGCTTTCTTT. Its translation: CASSLAGQNTEAFF. The whole variable domain, filled in from reference TRBV3-1 and TRBJ1-1, reads DTAVSQTPKYLVTQMGNDKSIKCEQNLGHDTMYWYKQDSKKFLKIMFSYNNKELIINETVPNRFSPKSPDKAHLNLHINSLELGDSAVYFCASSLAGQNTEAFFGQGTRLTVV.

In its sample, this clonotype was seen many times. The chain links TRBV12-3 or TRBV12-4 to TRBJ2-2; a weak D match, TRBD2 (5 bases). The CDR3 consists of 14 residues. The ends were cut back, 8 bases at V and 3 bases at J, with 13 bases in the middle. CDR3 sequence: CASRPGWDTGELFF. The CDR3 bases are TGTGCCAGCCGCCCGGGGTGGGACACCGGGGAGCTGTTTTTT.

About this clonotype: A much more abundant neighbour one base away suggests this may be a read error. V is TRBV11-2 and J is TRBJ1-3; tentative D call: TRBD1 (6 bases). The germline gives CDR1 SGHAT, CDR2 FQNNGV. The CDR3 is made up of 15 amino acids. Trimming shortened V by 7 bases and J by 4 bases, and 17 bases separated the two germline ends. The CDR3 reads CASKAVQGNGNTIYF. CDR3 DNA sequence: TGTGCCAGCAAAGCAGTACAGGGTAACGGAAACACCATATATTTT.

This sequence joins TRBV15 and TRBJ2-5; unclear D gene. The V and J ends lost 0 bases and 5 bases respectively, with 13 bases between them. Germline loops: CDR1 LNHNV, CDR2 YYDKDF (reference sequence). CDR3 size: 15 residues. CDR3 amino acids: CATSREPTRSETQYF. The CDR3 DNA is TGTGCCACCAGCAGAGAACCCACACGGTCCGAGACCCAGTACTTC.

The rearrangement links TRBV13 to TRBJ1-3; D is unresolved. CDR3 size: 14 residues. CDR1 is PRHDT, CDR2 FYEKMQ, per germline (reference sequence). With 5 bases removed from V and 4 bases from J, the gap between germline ends came to 12 bases. CDR3 in amino acids: CASSLNTRGNTIYF. The CDR3 DNA reads TGTGCCAGCAGCCTCAATACCAGGGGAAACACCATATATTTT.

This clonotype was seen repeatedly, ten times or more. The genes are TRBV7-9 and TRBJ2-1; TRBD1 agrees at 7 bases. CDR3 size: 13 residues. CDR1 is SEHNR and CDR2 is FQNEAQ in the germline V gene (reference sequence). J was trimmed by 5 bases and V by 5 bases; bases with no gene match: 3. CDR3 loop: CASSRDSDNEQFF. CDR3 nucleotide sequence: TGTGCCAGCAGCAGGGACAGCGACAATGAGCAGTTCTTC.

This clonotype was recorded at least ten times. CDR3 bases: TGTGCCAGCAGCTTCGGGGAGAAAGCTTTCTTT. This translates into CASSFGEKAFF. The chain recombines TRBV11-2 with TRBJ1-1; D not resolved. Germline values: CDR1 SGHAT, CDR2 FQNNGV. The CDR3 length is 11 residues. V was trimmed by 3 bases and J by 9 bases, leaving 8 bases between them.

Many counts were recorded for this clonotype. The CDR3 sequence is CASTVGLAKNIQYF. CDR3 bases: TGTGCCAGCACGGTGGGGCTAGCCAAAAACATTCAGTACTTC. This chain links TRBV6-2 or TRBV6-3 with TRBJ2-4; tentatively, D is TRBD1 (5 bases). Trimming cost V 7 bases and J 0 bases, with 10 bases left between them. The CDR3 is made up of 14 amino acids. The germline V gene has CDR1 MNHEY and CDR2 SVGEGT.

The chain is built from TRBV20-1 and TRBJ2-5; D remains ambiguous. Germline V lookup: CDR1 DFQATT, CDR2 SNEGSKA (reference sequence). V was pared by 0 bases and J by 1 base, with 12 bases between. The CDR3 sequence is 15 residues long. This CDR3 reads CSAREGSGVQETQYF. Written as DNA, the CDR3 is TGCAGTGCTAGAGAGGGGTCGGGCGTCCAAGAGACCCAGTACTTC.

In its sample, this clonotype was seen many times. This rearrangement joins TRBV12-3 or TRBV12-4 to TRBJ2-2; 9 positions agree with TRBD1. This CDR3 is built from 17 residues. V was pared by 2 bases and J by 3 bases, with 7 bases of the junction left unmatched. CDR3 sequence: CASSLLMWTGDTGELFF. The CDR3 DNA is TGTGCCAGCAGTTTATTGATGTGGACAGGGGACACCGGGGAGCTGTTTTTT.

This clonotype was counted ten times or more. The V and J genes are TRBV19 and TRBJ1-2, with 7 positions matching TRBD1. The germline V gene has CDR1 LNHDA and CDR2 SQIVND (reference sequence). V lost 5 bases, J lost 2 bases, and 8 bases stayed unmatched. This CDR3 comprises 15 residues. The CDR3 DNA sequence: TGTGCCAGTAGTGCCGGACAGGCGAACAACTATGGCTACACCTTC. This encodes CASSAGQANNYGYTF.

This clonotype was counted at least ten times. The chain uses TRBV20-1 and TRBJ2-7; D is ambiguous. V was pared by 3 bases and J by 4 bases, with 16 bases between. Germline V gene sequence: CDR1 DFQATT, CDR2 SNEGSKA (reference sequence). This CDR3 contains 14 residues. The CDR3: CSARNPAWGYEQYF. CDR3 sequence (DNA): TGCAGTGCTAGGAATCCAGCGTGGGGTTACGAGCAGTACTTC.

This clonotype was detected many times. CDR3 amino acids: CASSELGATGRLAAFF. The DNA of the CDR3 is TGTGCCAGCAGTGAATTAGGGGCGACAGGTCGCCTAGCAGCTTTCTTT. The chain links TRBV2 to TRBJ1-1, with D perhaps matching TRBD1 (6 bases). This CDR3 has 16 residues. CDR1 SNHLY and CDR2 FYNNEI come from the germline V gene. V was shortened by 2 bases and J by 10 bases, with 23 bases between the two germline ends.

The chain combines TRBV19 with TRBJ2-5, with 11 bases lining up with TRBD1. V trimming: 6 bases; J trimming: 5 bases; junction bases outside the gene matches: 8. Germline-derived CDR1 and CDR2 are LNHDA and SQIVND (reference sequence). The CDR3 contains 15 residues. The DNA of the CDR3 is TGTGCCAGTAGGCCGAGGACAGGGGGCAGGGAGACCCAGTACTTC. Protein sequence: CASRPRTGGRETQYF. The variable domain in full, completed from reference TRBV19 and TRBJ2-5, reads DGGITQSPKYLFRKEGQNVTLSCEQNLNHDAMYWYRQDPGQGLRLIYYSQIVNDFQKGDIAEGYSVSREKKESFPLTVTSAQKNPTAFYLCASRPRTGGRETQYFGPGTRLLVL.

In its sample, this clonotype was seen many times. This chain uses TRBV20-1 with TRBJ2-2; 7 positions agree with TRBD2. Looked up from germline, CDR1 is DFQATT and CDR2 is SNEGSKA (reference sequence). The J segment lost 3 bases and the V segment lost 0 bases, leaving 7 bases of the junction unmatched. The CDR3 loop spans 16 amino acids. The CDR3 DNA follows: TGCAGTGCTAGAGATCTCGCAGGGAGGGACACCGGGGAGCTGTTTTTT. This codes for CSARDLAGRDTGELFF.

There are many counts of this clonotype. This chain joins TRBV2 and TRBJ1-2, with D possibly TRBD1 on 6 matching bases. V gave up 6 bases and J gave up 1 base, with 15 bases separating them. The CDR3 length is 15 residues. The V gene's germline CDR1 is SNHLY and CDR2 FYNNEI. CDR3: CASRIATGFNYGYTF. The CDR3 DNA follows: TGTGCCAGCAGGATAGCAACAGGGTTTAACTATGGCTACACCTTC.

The chain couples TRBV7-3 to TRBJ2-7; TRBD2 matches at 14 bases. Per germline, CDR1 SGHTA and CDR2 FQGTGA. The CDR3 extends over 16 amino acids. The V and J ends lost 8 bases and 7 bases, in that order; junction bases with no gene match: 13. CDR3 loop: CASAKGLAGVSWEQYF. The CDR3 DNA follows: TGTGCCAGCGCCAAGGGACTAGCGGGAGTGTCGTGGGAGCAGTACTTC.

This clonotype was seen a handful of times. This chain connects TRBV19 to TRBJ2-3, with 12 bases matching TRBD2. J lost 3 bases, V lost 4 bases, and 5 bases had no gene match. This CDR3 is 16 amino acids long. Per germline, CDR1 LNHDA and CDR2 SQIVND (reference sequence). The CDR3 spells CASSRASGGATDTQYF. The CDR3 coding sequence is TGTGCCAGTAGTAGGGCTAGCGGGGGGGCTACAGATACGCAGTATTTT.